This passage covers 20 T cell receptor beta chains from one sample sequenced in a study of glioma-infiltrating T cells. The iRepertoire nested amplicon-rescue multiplex PCR amplified TCR alpha and beta CDR3s from RNA. One entry per CDR3 protein, called by TCRdb with MiXCR from the multiplex PCR reads. The table has 150,000 or so distinct CDR3 sequences, 39% seen once. The sequencing input was glioma tissue, nonneoplastic brain tissue, or PBMCs (not recorded which). All receptors derive from a human donor with low-grade glioma or glioblastoma, undergoing nonglioma brain surgery, or in good health (not recorded which).

The V and J genes are TRBV24-1 and TRBJ1-2; no clear D gene. Germline V gene data show CDR1 as KGHDR and CDR2 as SFDVKD. V lost 1 base and J 5 bases, leaving 7 bases between the germline ends. This CDR3 contains 13 residues. CDR3 in DNA: TGTGCCACCAGTGATTTTGCCGAGTATGGCTACACCTTC. It specifies CATSDFAEYGYTF.

In its sample, this clonotype was seen many times. The J gene is TRBJ1-1, the V gene TRBV2, with 9 bases fitting TRBD1. With V trimmed by 6 bases and J by 2 bases, 1 base remained unmatched. Germline V gene sequence: CDR1 SNHLY, CDR2 FYNNEI. The length of the CDR3 is 13 residues. The DNA for the CDR3 is TGTGCCAGCAGGGGACAGGGAAACACTGAAGCTTTCTTT. Encoded protein: CASRGQGNTEAFF.

In regard to this clonotype: One base away lies a much larger clone, so this may be a sequencing read error. CDR3 sequence (DNA): TGTGCCAGCAGTTACCTCGGGCACCTGAACACTGAAGCTTTCTTT. Translation gives CASSYLGHLNTEAFF. The chain recombines TRBV6-5 with TRBJ1-1; D gene unclear. The germline V gene has CDR1 MNHEY and CDR2 SVGAGI. The CDR3 runs 15 residues. V lost 2 bases and J 0 bases, leaving 10 bases between the germline ends.

A note on this clonotype: Being one base from a much bigger clone, this may be a read error. V and J are TRBV20-1 and TRBJ2-1; 9 bases fit TRBD2. The CDR3 extends over 15 amino acids. V was pared by 3 bases and J by 5 bases, with 8 bases of the junction left unmatched. Germline-derived CDR1 and CDR2 are DFQATT and SNEGSKA (reference sequence). CDR3 sequence (DNA): TGCAGTGCTAGCCTTCGCGGGAGGGTCCACAATGAGCAGTTCTTC. Amino acid sequence: CSASLRGRVHNEQFF.

The chain couples TRBV6-2 or TRBV6-3 to TRBJ2-7, with no clear D. The CDR3 covers 14 residues. Germline V CDR1 and CDR2: MNHEY, SVGEGT. V lost 3 bases, J lost 2 bases, and 11 bases lay in between. The CDR3 loop is CASSYFEETYEQYF. The CDR3 DNA reads TGTGCCAGCAGTTATTTTGAGGAGACCTACGAGCAGTACTTC.

The rearrangement uses TRBV6-2 or TRBV6-3 and TRBJ1-3, with 8 nucleotides matching TRBD1. Germline loops: CDR1 MNHEY, CDR2 SVGEGT. The CDR3 loop spans 14 amino acids. J gave up 2 bases and V 6 bases, and 3 bases lay outside the gene matches. The DNA for the CDR3 is TGTGCCAGCAGCCTGACAGGGGCTGGAAACACCATATATTTT. Its protein product is CASSLTGAGNTIYF.

This clonotype was counted a few times. This rearrangement joins TRBV6-1 to TRBJ1-4, with D tentatively TRBD1 (5 bases). The germline V gene encodes CDR1 MNHNS and CDR2 SASEGT. The CDR3 is made up of 13 amino acids. Trimming cost V 8 bases and J 5 bases, with 12 bases left between them. The CDR3 region has the DNA TGTGCCAGCGTTCGGGAGGGGAATGAAAAACTGTTTTTT. Residues: CASVREGNEKLFF.

Comment on this clonotype: At one boundary the junction diverges from the germline segment, which might be a read error. The J gene is TRBJ2-4, the V gene TRBV12-3 or TRBV12-4; D is possibly TRBD1 (5 bases). CDR3 length: 13 amino acids. The CDR3 nucleotides are TGTGCCAGCAGTTCGAGACAGAGAAACGTTCAGTACTTC. This codes for CASSSRQRNVQYF.

The chain has TRBV4-3 and TRBJ1-5; D gene uncertain. Germline V CDR1 and CDR2: LGHNA, YSLEER. The CDR3 is made up of 16 amino acids. V dropped 1 base and J dropped 4 bases, with 14 bases sitting between them. The CDR3, as DNA: TGCGCCAGCAGCCAAGTTTCTGGACTGCCAAATCAGCCCCAGCATTTT. It specifies CASSQVSGLPNQPQHF.

The rearrangement joins TRBV6-1 to TRBJ1-6; D is undetermined. The germline V gene has CDR1 MNHNS and CDR2 SASEGT. V was trimmed by 6 bases and J by 4 bases, leaving 7 bases between them. The CDR3 has 13 amino acids. Here the CDR3 reads CASRGKYNSPLHF. The CDR3 region has the DNA TGTGCCAGCAGGGGGAAGTATAATTCACCCCTCCACTTT.

A note on this clonotype: This may be a read error, as it is one base from a much larger clone. The chain recombines TRBV3-1 with TRBJ2-4; maybe TRBD1 (6 bases). The V gene lost 0 bases and the J gene lost 13 bases, with 13 bases spanning the gap. The germline V gene encodes CDR1 LGHDT and CDR2 YNNKEL (reference sequence). The CDR3 sequence is 13 residues long. The CDR3 sequence is CASSQDHFGQQYF. CDR3 bases: TGTGCCAGCAGCCAAGATCACTTCGGACAGCAGTACTTC.

A note on this clonotype: A much bigger clone sits one base away, suggesting this may be a read error. This rearrangement joins TRBV6-1 to TRBJ2-1, with D unresolved. Trimming left V 5 bases short and J 3 bases short, with 14 bases between. The germline V gene encodes CDR1 MNHNS and CDR2 SASEGT. The CDR3 length is 15 residues. CDR3 sequence (DNA): TGTGCCAGCAGTCGGACCATGGATGACTACAATGAGCAGTTCTTC. Translation gives CASSRTMDDYNEQFF.

With respect to this clonotype: This may come from a read error, since a much larger clone is one base off. The genes are TRBV27 and TRBJ2-1; 7 bases fit TRBD2. Germline loops: CDR1 MNHEY, CDR2 SMNVEV (reference sequence). The CDR3 is made up of 14 amino acids. For the CDR3, the DNA is TGTGCCAGCAGTTTGACGACTAGCTTGGATGAGCAGCTCTTC. Residues: CASSLTTSLDEQLF.

The chain has TRBV4-2 and TRBJ2-3; perhaps TRBD1 as D (6 bases). The CDR3 length is 20 residues. Deletions cut 4 bases from V and 0 bases from J, with 26 bases between. CDR1 and CDR2 (germline): LGHNA, YNFKEQ. The CDR3 sequence is CASSPGVSYYTPTSTDTQYF. Here the CDR3 DNA reads TGTGCCAGCAGCCCAGGGGTTAGCTATTATACCCCCACTAGCACAGATACGCAGTATTTT.

The rearrangement uses TRBV27 and TRBJ2-3, with D unclear. Per germline, CDR1 MNHEY and CDR2 SMNVEV (reference sequence). The CDR3 contains 15 residues. The germline V and J ends were trimmed by 5 bases and 0 bases, with 12 bases remaining between them. The chain's CDR3 is CASSEGRPSTDTQYF. As DNA, the CDR3 is TGTGCCAGCAGTGAAGGTCGGCCTAGCACAGATACGCAGTATTTT.

This chain connects TRBV24-1 to TRBJ1-1; 10 bases align to TRBD1. There are 14 residues in the CDR3. J gave up 2 bases and V 7 bases, and 3 bases lay outside the gene matches. The V gene's germline CDR1 is KGHDR and CDR2 SFDVKD. The CDR3 region has the DNA TGTGCCACCAGGAAGACAGGGGGCAACACTGAAGCTTTCTTT. Amino acid sequence: CATRKTGGNTEAFF.

This chain's CDR3 is CASSQDGDNYEQYF. In nucleotides, the CDR3 is TGCGCCAGCAGCCAAGACGGGGACAACTACGAGCAGTACTTC. The chain is built from TRBV4-1 and TRBJ2-7, with D maybe TRBD1 (6 bases). The germline V and J ends were trimmed by 0 bases and 3 bases, with 9 bases remaining between them. This CDR3 region has 14 residues. Germline-derived CDR1 and CDR2 are MGHRA and YSYEKL.

A few counts support this clonotype. The chain has TRBV7-6 and TRBJ1-1; D call uncertain. The germline V gene encodes CDR1 SGHVS and CDR2 FNYEAQ. This CDR3 is built from 14 residues. With 6 bases removed from V and 2 bases from J, the gap between germline ends came to 13 bases. The CDR3 nucleotides are TGTGCCAGCAGATATACCCACGATAACACTGAAGCTTTCTTT. Amino acids: CASRYTHDNTEAFF. Variable domain in full (rest from reference TRBV7-6 and TRBJ1-1): GAGVSQSPRYKVTKRGQDVALRCDPISGHVSLYWYRQALGQGPEFLTYFNYEAQQDKSGLPNDRFSAERPEGSISTLTIQRTEQRDSAMYRCASRYTHDNTEAFFGQGTRLTVV.

The V and J genes are TRBV20-1 and TRBJ2-1; a weak D match, TRBD1 (6 bases). The end of the DNA fits TRBJ2-5 better, so the J call may be wrong. This CDR3 is 15 amino acids long. The germline CDR1 and CDR2 sequences are DFQATT and SNEGSKA (reference sequence). The CDR3 reads CSAGQLYQGKETQYF. In DNA, the CDR3 is TGCAGTGCCGGACAACTGTACCAGGGGAAAGAGACCCAGTACTTC.

There are a few counts of this clonotype. The CDR3 DNA reads as TGTGCCAGCAAGGACGGGACTAGCGGGGGGCCACCCTACGAGCAGTACTTC. Its translation is CASKDGTSGGPPYEQYF. This chain links TRBV6-1 with TRBJ2-7; TRBD2 aligns across 15 bases. Germline CDR1 is MNHNS and CDR2 is SASEGT. The CDR3 sequence is 17 residues long. V shed 7 bases and J 2 bases; nucleotides not matched to a gene: 9.